Each of the 5 T cell receptor beta chains below was sequenced from the same sample in a study of T cells in women clearing cervical HPV infection. Here immunoSEQ multiplex PCR was the method, and the copy in TCRdb shows in-frame clones only, minus some. The sample has tens of thousands of clones. The material sequenced was blood buffy coat. These receptors all stem from a woman between 18 and 69 years old with a cervical HPV16 infection that either progressed to CIN3+ or cleared (not recorded which).

In regard to this clone: The read falls 3 residues short of the CDR3 end, and the missing part is taken from the germline J gene. The chain couples TRBV5-1 to TRBJ2-7; 8 positions match TRBD1. The CDR3 extends over 15 amino acids. The junction had 7 bases not matched to a gene; V was cut back by 1 base and J by 4 bases. In germline, CDR1 is SGHRS, CDR2 YFSETQ. CDR3 residues: CASSLYGTGAYEQYF. The part of the CDR3 DNA that was read is TGCGCCAGCAGCTTGTACGGGACAGGAGCTTACGAG.

A word on this clone: The CDR3 end falls 3 residues outside the read, so it is completed with the germline J gene. This rearrangement joins TRBV18 to TRBJ1-2; 7 nucleotides line up with TRBD1. CDR1 is KGHSH and CDR2 is LQKENI in the germline V gene. The CDR3 spans 18 residues. CDR3 bases read: TGTGCCAGCTCACCACTTCGAGGGACAGTACCTAGCACAGATACC. Its protein is CASSPLRGTVPSTDT. The whole CDR3 region reads CASSPLRGTVPSTDTYTF.

The CDR3: CSARWEREYGEQFF. Incomplete CDR3 DNA: TGCAGTGCTAGATGGGAGCGGGAGTACGGTGAG. The V and J genes are TRBV20-1 and TRBJ2-1; 8 nucleotides agree with TRBD2. Read sequence stops 3 residues before the CDR3 end, and the germline J gene provides the missing end. CDR1 and CDR2 from the germline V gene are DFQATT and SNEGSKA (reference sequence). This CDR3 is built from 14 residues. J lost 9 bases, V lost 2 bases, and 9 bases had no gene match.

As concerns this clone: The DNA ends 3 residues before the CDR3 does, and the rest of the CDR3 is filled in from the germline J gene. The chain links TRBV5-1 to TRBJ2-3, with 9 bases matching TRBD1. V lost 4 bases to trimming and J lost 2 bases; unmatched junction nucleotides: 5. Germline CDR1 SGHRS, CDR2 YFSETQ. CDR3 length: 15 amino acids. The CDR3 spells CASSIDRGVTDTQYF. The sequenced CDR3 bases are TGCGCCAGCAGCATTGACAGGGGGGTCACAGATACG. Supplemented by reference TRBV5-1 and TRBJ2-3, the full variable domain reads KAGVTQTPRYLIKTRGQQVTLSCSPISGHRSVSWYQQTPGQGLQFLFEYFSETQRNKGNFPGRFSGRQFSNSRSEMNVSTLELGDSALYLCASSIDRGVTDTQYFGPGTRLTVL.

Concerning this clone: Coverage ceases 3 residues before the CDR3 finishes, and the germline J gene fills in the end. This chain connects TRBV7-9 to TRBJ2-1, with TRBD1 identical over 7 bases. CDR1 and CDR2 from the germline V gene are SEHNR and FQNEAQ (reference sequence). V was pared by 5 bases and J by 0 bases, with 4 bases of the junction left unmatched. The CDR3 is made up of 15 amino acids. CDR3 bases read: TGTGCCAGCAGCGGGGCAGGGGGCTCCTACAATGAG. It codes for CASSGAGGSYNE. The entire CDR3 is CASSGAGGSYNEQFF.